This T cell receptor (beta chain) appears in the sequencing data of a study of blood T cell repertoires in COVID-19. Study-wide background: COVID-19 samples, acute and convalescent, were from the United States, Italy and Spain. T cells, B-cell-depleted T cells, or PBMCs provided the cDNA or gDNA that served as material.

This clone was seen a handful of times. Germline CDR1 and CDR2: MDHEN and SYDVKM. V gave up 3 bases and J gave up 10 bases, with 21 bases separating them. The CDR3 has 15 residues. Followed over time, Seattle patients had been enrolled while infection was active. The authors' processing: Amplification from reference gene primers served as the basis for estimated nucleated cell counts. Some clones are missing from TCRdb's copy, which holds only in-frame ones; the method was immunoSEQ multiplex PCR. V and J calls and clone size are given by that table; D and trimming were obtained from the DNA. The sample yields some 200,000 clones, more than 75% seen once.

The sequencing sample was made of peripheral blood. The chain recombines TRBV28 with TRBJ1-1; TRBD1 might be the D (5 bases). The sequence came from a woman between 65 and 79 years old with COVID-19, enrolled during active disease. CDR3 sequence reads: CASSFTPIPRRGAFF. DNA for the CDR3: TGTGCCAGCAGTTTCACGCCAATACCTCGAAGGGGAGCTTTCTTT.